These 18 T cell receptor beta chains were all obtained from the same sample, sequenced in a study of blood T cell repertoires in COVID-19. Produced via immunoSEQ multiplex PCR; TCRdb's table is partial and in-frame only. The sample holds approximately 360,000 clones, around 87% seen once. Sample: PBMCs or T cells enriched from blood (not recorded which). The receptors here all came from a man aged 35-49 years in a cohort exposed to, infected with or recovered from COVID-19 (not recorded which).

The chain joins TRBV2 to TRBJ1-2; 8 bases match TRBD1. V dropped 7 bases and J dropped 4; count of bases not matched to a gene: 11. The CDR3 has 15 residues. Germline CDR1 reads SNHLY; CDR2 reads FYNNEI. Here the CDR3 reads CASTSSGGAGYGYTF. Here the CDR3 DNA reads TGTGCCAGCACAAGCTCAGGGGGCGCGGGCTATGGCTACACCTTC.

The rearrangement uses TRBV5-1 and TRBJ2-2; D may be TRBD1 (6 bases). The CDR3 spans 15 residues. From germline, CDR1 is SGHRS and CDR2 YFSETQ. Trimming took 4 bases from V and 4 from J, leaving 14 bases between them. For the CDR3, the DNA is TGCGCCAGCAGCCTAATAACAGGGAGCACCGGGGAGCTGTTTTTT. Its translation: CASSLITGSTGELFF.

V and J are TRBV19 and TRBJ1-2, with 7 nucleotides matching TRBD1. The CDR3 has 15 amino acids. The ends lost 2 bases at V and 8 bases at J; junction bases unmatched: 11. Germline lookup yields CDR1 LNHDA and CDR2 SQIVND (reference sequence). The CDR3 region has the DNA TGTGCCAGTAGTATAAACCGACAGGGATATGAAGGCTACACCTTC. Its protein product is CASSINRQGYEGYTF. Full variable domain (remainder filled in from reference TRBV19 and TRBJ1-2): DGGITQSPKYLFRKEGQNVTLSCEQNLNHDAMYWYRQDPGQGLRLIYYSQIVNDFQKGDIAEGYSVSREKKESFPLTVTSAQKNPTAFYLCASSINRQGYEGYTFGSGTRLTVV.

This rearrangement joins TRBV5-1 to TRBJ2-2; 10 bases are shared with TRBD2. The CDR3 loop spans 15 amino acids. V gave up 3 bases and J gave up 3 bases; unmatched junction bases: 2. CDR1 SGHRS and CDR2 YFSETQ come from the germline V gene. CDR3 residues: CASSSSGRDTGELFF. The CDR3, as DNA: TGCGCCAGCAGCTCGAGCGGGAGGGACACCGGGGAGCTGTTTTTT.

This clone was observed once. The rearrangement links TRBV14 to TRBJ2-5; D might be TRBD1 (6 bases). CDR1 SGHDN and CDR2 FVKESK come from the germline V gene. With 0 bases removed from V and 0 bases from J, the gap between germline ends came to 11 bases. There are 16 residues in the CDR3. The CDR3 DNA sequence: TGTGCCAGCAGCCAAGAAGGGGGACGGAACCAAGAGACCCAGTACTTC. It translates to CASSQEGGRNQETQYF.

The chain combines TRBV18 with TRBJ1-6; weak D call: TRBD1 (6 bases). Trimming removed 3 bases at V and 9 bases at J, with 18 bases between. Germline V gene lookup returns CDR1 KGHSH and CDR2 LQKENI. This CDR3 region has 16 residues. The DNA of the CDR3 is TGTGCCAGCTCACCCCAACCCGGGACACGGGGTTCACCCCTCCACTTT. It encodes CASSPQPGTRGSPLHF.

The chain is built from TRBV11-2 and TRBJ2-3, with TRBD2 as a possible D gene (5 bases). Germline values: CDR1 SGHAT, CDR2 FQNNGV. The CDR3 has 14 amino acids. V lost 1 base to trimming and J lost 2 bases, with 7 bases between them. The CDR3 nucleotides are TGTGCCAGCAGCTTAGGAGGGAACACAGATACGCAGTATTTT. It encodes CASSLGGNTDTQYF.

The CDR3 DNA is TGTGCCAGCAGCGAAACACAGGGGCTCGATGAAAAACTGTTTTTT. This sequence encodes CASSETQGLDEKLFF. This chain uses TRBV3-1 (or the pseudogene TRBV3-2) with TRBJ1-4; 7 positions agree with TRBD1. Per the germline V gene, CDR1 is LGHDT and CDR2 is YNNKEL (reference sequence). J gave up 6 bases and V 5 bases, and 9 bases lay outside the gene matches. The CDR3 is made up of 15 amino acids.

The chain links TRBV9 to TRBJ1-2; no clear D gene. The germline gives CDR1 SGDLS, CDR2 YYNGEE. The CDR3 consists of 14 residues. V lost 0 bases and J 2 bases, leaving 8 bases between the germline ends. The CDR3 is CASSVATTNYGYTF. Written as DNA, the CDR3 is TGTGCCAGCAGCGTAGCGACGACAAACTATGGCTACACCTTC.

The V and J genes are TRBV10-2 and TRBJ2-7; D possibly corresponds to TRBD1 (5 bases). Germline V lookup: CDR1 WSHSY, CDR2 SAAADI. Trimming took off 6 bases at V and 3 bases at J, with 9 bases between the two ends. The CDR3 contains 12 residues. As DNA, the CDR3 is TGCGCCAGCAGGGACACCTTCTACGAGCAGTACTTC. As protein: CASRDTFYEQYF.

The chain employs TRBV27 and TRBJ2-3; the D gene is possibly TRBD2 (5 bases). This CDR3 region has 14 residues. Trimming removed 3 bases from V and 4 bases from J, with 11 bases in between. Looked up from germline, CDR1 is MNHEY and CDR2 is SMNVEV (reference sequence). The CDR3, as DNA: TGTGCCAGCAGTTTGGCGGGCGGTGCAGATACGCAGTATTTT. Protein sequence: CASSLAGGADTQYF.

The chain uses TRBV30 and TRBJ1-2; TRBD1 matches at 11 bases. The V gene end was trimmed by 2 bases and the J gene end by 5 bases; junction bases not matched to a gene: 4. The germline gives CDR1 GTSNPN, CDR2 SVGIG (reference sequence). CDR3 length equals 14 residues. The CDR3 spells CAWSRDRGKYGYTF. Here the CDR3 DNA reads TGTGCCTGGAGTCGGGACAGGGGGAAATATGGCTACACCTTC. Complete variable domain (other parts from reference TRBV30 and TRBJ1-2): SQTIHQWPATLVQPVGSPLSLECTVEGTSNPNLYWYRQAAGRGLQLLFYSVGIGQISSEVPQNLSASRPQDRQFILSSKKLLLSDSGFYLCAWSRDRGKYGYTFGSGTRLTVV.

The chain is built from TRBV6-1 and TRBJ2-2; D call uncertain. CDR3 length: 15 residues. With 3 bases removed from V and 3 bases from J, the gap between germline ends came to 11 bases. Germline CDR1 reads MNHNS; CDR2 reads SASEGT. CDR3 sequence (DNA): TGTGCCAGCAGTGAGATGCGTGTTTACACCGGGGAGCTGTTTTTT. Translating it yields CASSEMRVYTGELFF.

The chain couples TRBV5-1 to TRBJ2-6; D is undetermined. This CDR3 spans 14 amino acids. Germline V gene sequence: CDR1 SGHRS, CDR2 YFSETQ. V gave up 4 bases and J gave up 0 bases, with 5 bases separating them. CDR3 nucleotide sequence: TGCGCCAGCAGCGGAGACTCTGGGGCCAACGTCCTGACTTTC. This translates into CASSGDSGANVLTF.

V and J are TRBV7-6 and TRBJ2-3, with D possibly being TRBD2 (6 bases). Trimming removed 5 bases at V and 4 bases at J, with 13 bases between. The CDR3 loop spans 14 amino acids. The V gene's germline CDR1 is SGHVS and CDR2 FNYEAQ. The CDR3 nucleotides read TGTGCCAGCAGCCCTGGGGGGAGTCCAGATACGCAGTATTTT. Its translation: CASSPGGSPDTQYF.

The rearrangement links TRBV14 to TRBJ2-5; the D is unclear. The CDR3 spans 12 residues. CDR1 is SGHDN, CDR2 FVKESK, per germline. The V gene lost 2 bases and the J gene lost 5 bases, with 6 bases spanning the gap. CDR3 DNA sequence: TGTGCCAGCAGCCAATCCTCGGAGACCCAGTACTTC. The encoded protein is CASSQSSETQYF.

This clone was found once. This chain links TRBV11-2 with TRBJ1-2; possibly TRBD1 for D (5 bases). CDR3 length equals 15 residues. Germline CDR1 reads SGHAT; CDR2 reads FQNNGV. V was shortened by 0 bases and J by 4 bases, with 12 bases between the two germline ends. CDR3 in amino acids: CASSLERQRLYGYTF. CDR3 in DNA: TGTGCCAGCAGCTTAGAGCGACAGAGACTCTATGGCTACACCTTC.

The rearrangement links TRBV6-5 to TRBJ2-7; 11 nucleotides match TRBD2. CDR1 and CDR2 from the germline V gene are MNHEY and SVGAGI. The CDR3 is 13 amino acids. The V gene end was trimmed by 6 bases and the J gene end by 3 bases; junction bases not matched to a gene: 1. This CDR3 is CASRTSGIYEQYF. DNA for the CDR3: TGTGCCAGCAGGACTAGCGGGATCTACGAGCAGTACTTC.